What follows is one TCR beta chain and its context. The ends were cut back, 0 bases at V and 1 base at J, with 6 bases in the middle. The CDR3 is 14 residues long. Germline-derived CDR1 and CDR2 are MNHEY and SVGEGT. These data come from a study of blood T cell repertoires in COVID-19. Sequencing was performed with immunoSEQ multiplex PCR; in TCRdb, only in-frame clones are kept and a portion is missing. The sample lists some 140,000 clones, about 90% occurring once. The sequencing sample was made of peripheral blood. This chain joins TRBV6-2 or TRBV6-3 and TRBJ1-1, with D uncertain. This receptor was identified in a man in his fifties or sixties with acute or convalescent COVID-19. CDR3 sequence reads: CASSYSRQNTEAFF. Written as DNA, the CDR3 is TGTGCCAGCAGTTACTCGCGGCAGAACACTGAAGCTTTCTTT.